This passage covers 10 T cell receptor beta chains from one sample sequenced in a study of T cells in localized non-small cell lung cancer (dated by TCRdb to the early 2020s). The library was prepared using the immunoSEQ multiplex PCR assay. The immuneACCESS repertoire file appears here via TCRdb, limited to in-frame rearrangements. These files lack a portion of the clones; in checked studies, under half of the deficit traces to unresolved V genes, and the cause of the others is not known. The sample profile shows roughly 90,000 clones; roughly 93% of them were found once. The ten largest clonotypes hold about 4% of the sample. This sample comprised PBMCs, obtained before any cancer treatment. The receptor source for this set is a woman aged 40-69 years with stage II squamous cell lung carcinoma.

The rearrangement links TRBV14 to TRBJ2-7, with 12 nucleotides matching TRBD2. Germline loops: CDR1 SGHDN, CDR2 FVKESK. V dropped 3 bases and J dropped 6; count of bases not matched to a gene: 0. The CDR3 totals 13 residues. In DNA, the CDR3 is TGTGCCAGCAGCCAGACTAGCGGGAGCGAGCAGTACTTC. Translated, it gives CASSQTSGSEQYF.

The J gene is TRBJ2-1, the V gene TRBV27; 10 positions match TRBD1. The CDR3 totals 14 residues. The V segment lost 5 bases and the J segment 7 bases; nucleotides outside the gene matches: 5. CDR1 and CDR2 from the germline V gene are MNHEY and SMNVEV (reference sequence). The DNA of the CDR3 is TGTGCCAGCAGTACGAGACAGGGGGCGAATGAGCAGTTCTTC. This encodes CASSTRQGANEQFF.

The rearrangement joins TRBV7-8 to TRBJ2-7; perhaps TRBD2 as D (5 bases). Germline loops: CDR1 SGHVS, CDR2 FQNEAQ. The CDR3 contains 14 residues. The V gene lost 5 bases and the J gene lost 4 bases, with 15 bases spanning the gap. CDR3 residues: CASSPREGSYEQYF. The CDR3 DNA sequence: TGTGCCAGCAGCCCCCGGGAAGGGAGTTACGAGCAGTACTTC.

The chain recombines TRBV9 with TRBJ1-1; a possible D gene is TRBD1 (5 bases). The germline V and J ends were trimmed by 3 bases and 4 bases, with 13 bases remaining between them. The CDR3 loop spans 14 amino acids. The germline gives CDR1 SGDLS, CDR2 YYNGEE. CDR3 sequence (DNA): TGTGCCAGCAGCGAGCAGGGCCGTGGCACTGAAGCTTTCTTT. As protein: CASSEQGRGTEAFF.

The count of this clone is one. The chain recombines TRBV13 with TRBJ2-1, with TRBD2 as a possible D gene (7 bases). CDR3 length: 15 residues. Germline CDR1 and CDR2: PRHDT and FYEKMQ (reference sequence). The V end was cut by 5 bases, the J end by 8 bases, with 19 bases between. In DNA form, the CDR3 reads TGTGCCAGCAGCCCCCGAGGCGGGGGCTCGGATGAGCAGTTCTTC. It is translated as CASSPRGGGSDEQFF.

This rearrangement joins TRBV7-9 to TRBJ2-5; 11 nucleotides agree with TRBD2. The CDR3 sequence is 15 residues long. CDR1 is SEHNR, CDR2 FQNEAQ, per germline (reference sequence). J gave up 5 bases and V 5 bases, and 7 bases lay outside the gene matches. DNA of the CDR3: TGTGCCAGCAGCACCAGACTAGCGGGGAGGGAGACCCAGTACTTC. Protein: CASSTRLAGRETQYF.

The V call is TRBV6-1, the J call TRBJ2-3, with TRBD1 matching 10 bases. There are 15 residues in the CDR3. Germline trimming cut 5 bases from V and 4 bases from J; bases unmatched to any gene: 6. Germline assignment: CDR1 MNHNS and CDR2 SASEGT. The CDR3 is CASSKGTGDSDTQYF. CDR3 DNA: TGTGCCAGCAGTAAAGGGACAGGGGATTCAGATACGCAGTATTTT.

CDR3 in amino acids: CASSSGEGVHTQYF. DNA for the CDR3: TGTGCCAGCAGCAGCGGGGAGGGGGTACATACGCAGTATTTT. The chain is built from TRBV6-6 and TRBJ2-3; the D gene is possibly TRBD2 (7 bases). V dropped 6 bases and J dropped 7 bases, with 17 bases sitting between them. Germline V gene data show CDR1 as MNHNY and CDR2 as SVGAGI (reference sequence). This CDR3 has 14 residues.

The chain links TRBV2 to TRBJ1-5; D possibly corresponds to TRBD1 (6 bases). The CDR3 has 16 residues. The V and J ends lost 0 bases and 0 bases respectively, with 9 bases between them. Germline V gives CDR1 SNHLY, CDR2 FYNNEI. CDR3 loop: CASSEAGGFSNQPQHF. CDR3 sequence (DNA): TGTGCCAGCAGTGAAGCGGGGGGCTTTAGCAATCAGCCCCAGCATTTT.

The chain couples TRBV10-2 to TRBJ1-5; D unresolved. Germline V CDR1 and CDR2: WSHSY, SAAADI. V lost 8 bases and J 1 base, leaving 12 bases between the germline ends. The CDR3 loop spans 14 amino acids. Here the CDR3 DNA reads TGCGCCAGCGGGATTACGGGAAGCAATCAGCCCCAGCATTTT. This sequence encodes CASGITGSNQPQHF.